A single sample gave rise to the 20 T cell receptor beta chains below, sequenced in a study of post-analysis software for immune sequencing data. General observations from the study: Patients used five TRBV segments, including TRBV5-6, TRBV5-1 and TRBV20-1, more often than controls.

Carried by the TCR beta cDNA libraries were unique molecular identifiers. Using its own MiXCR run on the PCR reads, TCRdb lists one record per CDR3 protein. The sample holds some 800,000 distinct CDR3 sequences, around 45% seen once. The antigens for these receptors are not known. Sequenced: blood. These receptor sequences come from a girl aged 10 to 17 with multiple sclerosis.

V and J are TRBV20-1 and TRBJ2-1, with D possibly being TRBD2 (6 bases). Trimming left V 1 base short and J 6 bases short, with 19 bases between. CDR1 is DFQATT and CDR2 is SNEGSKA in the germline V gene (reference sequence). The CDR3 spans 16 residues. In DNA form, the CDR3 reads TGCAGTGCTAGAGTGGGGGGTGGGACCGTGGGCAATGAGCAGTTCTTC. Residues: CSARVGGGTVGNEQFF.

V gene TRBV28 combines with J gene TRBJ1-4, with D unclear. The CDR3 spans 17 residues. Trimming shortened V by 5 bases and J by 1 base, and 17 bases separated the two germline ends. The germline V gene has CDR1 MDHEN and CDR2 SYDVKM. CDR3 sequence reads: CASSPGREYGTNEKLFF. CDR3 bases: TGTGCCAGCAGTCCCGGACGGGAGTACGGAACTAATGAAAAACTGTTTTTT.

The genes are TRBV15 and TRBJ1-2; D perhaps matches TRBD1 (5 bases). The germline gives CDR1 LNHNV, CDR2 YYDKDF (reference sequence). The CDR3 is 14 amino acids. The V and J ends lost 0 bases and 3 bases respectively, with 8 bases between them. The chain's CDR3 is CATSRDRDHYGYTF. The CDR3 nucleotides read TGTGCCACCAGCAGAGACAGGGACCACTATGGCTACACCTTC.

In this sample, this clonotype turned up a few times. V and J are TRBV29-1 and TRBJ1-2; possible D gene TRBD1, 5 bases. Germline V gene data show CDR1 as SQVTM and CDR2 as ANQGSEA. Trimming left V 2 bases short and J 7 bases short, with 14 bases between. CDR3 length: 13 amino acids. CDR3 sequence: CSVELRAPAGYTF. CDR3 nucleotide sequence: TGCAGCGTTGAACTCAGGGCTCCCGCTGGCTACACCTTC.

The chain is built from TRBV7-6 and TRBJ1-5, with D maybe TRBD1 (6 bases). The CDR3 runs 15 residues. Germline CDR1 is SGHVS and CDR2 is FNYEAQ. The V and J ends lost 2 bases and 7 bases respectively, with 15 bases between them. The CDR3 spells CASSLLPGVNQPQHF. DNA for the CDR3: TGTGCCAGCAGCTTATTGCCAGGGGTGAACCAGCCCCAGCATTTT.

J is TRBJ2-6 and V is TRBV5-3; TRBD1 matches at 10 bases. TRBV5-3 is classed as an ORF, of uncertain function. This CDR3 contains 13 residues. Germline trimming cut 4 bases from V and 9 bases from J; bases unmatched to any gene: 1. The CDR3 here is CARSRDRGNVLTF. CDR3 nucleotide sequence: TGTGCCAGAAGCCGGGACAGGGGCAACGTCCTGACTTTC.

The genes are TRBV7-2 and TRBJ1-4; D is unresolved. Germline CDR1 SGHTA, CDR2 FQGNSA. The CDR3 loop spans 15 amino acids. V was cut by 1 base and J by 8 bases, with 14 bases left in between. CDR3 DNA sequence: TGTGCCAGCAGCTTAGACCCCGAGTTCGGGGAAAAACTGTTTTTT. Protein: CASSLDPEFGEKLFF. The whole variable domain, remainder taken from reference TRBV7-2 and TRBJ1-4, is GAGVSQSPSNKVTEKGKDVELRCDPISGHTALYWYRQSLGQGLEFLIYFQGNSAPDKSGLPSDRFSAERTGGSVSTLTIQRTQQEDSAVYLCASSLDPEFGEKLFFGSGTQLSVL.

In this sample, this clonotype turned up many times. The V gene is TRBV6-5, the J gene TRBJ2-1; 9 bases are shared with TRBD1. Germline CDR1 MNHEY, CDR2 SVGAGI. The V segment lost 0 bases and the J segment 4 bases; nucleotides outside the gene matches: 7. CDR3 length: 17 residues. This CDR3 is CASSYSAGQGLYNEQFF. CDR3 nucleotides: TGTGCCAGCAGTTACTCGGCCGGACAGGGGTTGTACAATGAGCAGTTCTTC.

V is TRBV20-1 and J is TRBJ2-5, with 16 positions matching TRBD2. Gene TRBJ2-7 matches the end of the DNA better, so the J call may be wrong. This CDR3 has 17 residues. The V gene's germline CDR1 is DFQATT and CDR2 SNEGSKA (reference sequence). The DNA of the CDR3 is TGCAGTGCTAGAATCGGGACTAGCGGGAGGGTCCCCTACGAGCAGTACTTC. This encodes CSARIGTSGRVPYEQYF.

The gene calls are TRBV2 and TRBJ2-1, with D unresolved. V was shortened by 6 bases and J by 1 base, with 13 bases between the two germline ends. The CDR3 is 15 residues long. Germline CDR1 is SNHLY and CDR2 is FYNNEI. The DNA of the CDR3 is TGTGCCAGCAGCGGCACAGAGACATCCTACAATGAGCAGTTCTTC. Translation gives CASSGTETSYNEQFF.

In nucleotides, the CDR3 is TGTGCCAGCAGTTTCGCGGCTAGCACAGATACGCAGTATTTT. Encoded protein: CASSFAASTDTQYF. The chain uses TRBV27 and TRBJ2-3; no definite D call. This CDR3 has 14 residues. Germline lookup yields CDR1 MNHEY and CDR2 SMNVEV (reference sequence). V was shortened by 3 bases and J by 0 bases, with 7 bases between the two germline ends.

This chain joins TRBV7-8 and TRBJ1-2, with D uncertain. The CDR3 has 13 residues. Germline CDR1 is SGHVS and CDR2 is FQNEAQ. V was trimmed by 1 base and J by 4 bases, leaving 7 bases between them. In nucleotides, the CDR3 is TGTGCCAGCAGCTTAGGATTGGTCTATGGCTACACCTTC. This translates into CASSLGLVYGYTF.

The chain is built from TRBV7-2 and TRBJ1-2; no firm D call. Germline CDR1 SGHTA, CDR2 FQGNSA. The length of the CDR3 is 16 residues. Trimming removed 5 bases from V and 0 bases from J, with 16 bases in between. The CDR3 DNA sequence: TGTGCCAGCAGCCCCCGGACGATCCAAGCTAACTATGGCTACACCTTC. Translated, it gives CASSPRTIQANYGYTF.

CDR3 region: CASSLVRTVSYEQYF. CDR3 nucleotide sequence: TGTGCCAGCAGCTTGGTTAGAACAGTCTCCTACGAGCAGTACTTC. V is TRBV11-2 and J is TRBJ2-7; D is unresolved. The germline CDR1 and CDR2 sequences are SGHAT and FQNNGV. The CDR3 covers 15 residues. V lost 3 bases and J lost 0, with 12 bases in between.

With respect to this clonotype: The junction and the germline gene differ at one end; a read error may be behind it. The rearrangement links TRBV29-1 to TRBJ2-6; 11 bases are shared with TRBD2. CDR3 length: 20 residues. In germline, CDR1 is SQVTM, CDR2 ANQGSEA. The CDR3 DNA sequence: TGCAGCGTTGAAGATGCCTCAGGACTAGCGGGCCCCTCTGGGGCCAACGCCCTGACTTTC. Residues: CSVEDASGLAGPSGANALTF.

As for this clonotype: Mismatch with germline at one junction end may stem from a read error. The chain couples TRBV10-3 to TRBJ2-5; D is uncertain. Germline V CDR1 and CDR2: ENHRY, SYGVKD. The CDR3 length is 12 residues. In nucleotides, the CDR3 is TGTGCCATCAGTGAACACGGAGAGCCCCAGTACTTC. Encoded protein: CAISEHGEPQYF.

The CDR3 loop reads CASSSGVGTNNEQFF. CDR3 sequence (DNA): TGTGCCAGCAGCTCAGGGGTCGGGACTAACAATGAGCAGTTCTTC. V and J are TRBV7-3 and TRBJ2-1; a possible D gene is TRBD2 (7 bases). V gave up 4 bases and J gave up 5 bases, with 15 bases separating them. The CDR3 runs to 15 residues. Germline V gene lookup returns CDR1 SGHTA and CDR2 FQGTGA.

The CDR3 DNA is TGTGCCAGCAGCCCAAAGGACAGGGCGAATGAGCAGTTCTTC. Encoded protein: CASSPKDRANEQFF. This chain uses TRBV7-9 with TRBJ2-1; 8 bases line up with TRBD1. The CDR3 totals 14 residues. V was clipped by 5 bases and J by 7 bases; unmatched bases: 7. Germline loops: CDR1 SEHNR, CDR2 FQNEAQ (reference sequence). The whole variable domain, filled in from reference TRBV7-9 and TRBJ2-1, reads DTGVSQNPRHKITKRGQNVTFRCDPISEHNRLYWYRQTLGQGPEFLTYFQNEAQLEKSRLLSDRFSAERPKGSFSTLEIQRTEQGDSAMYLCASSPKDRANEQFFGPGTRLTVL.

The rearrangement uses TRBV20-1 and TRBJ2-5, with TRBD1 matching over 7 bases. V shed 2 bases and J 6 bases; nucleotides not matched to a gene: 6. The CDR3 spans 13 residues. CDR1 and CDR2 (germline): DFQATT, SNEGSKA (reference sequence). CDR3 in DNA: TGCAGTGCTAGACCTACAGGGGAGCAGACCCAGTACTTC. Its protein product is CSARPTGEQTQYF.

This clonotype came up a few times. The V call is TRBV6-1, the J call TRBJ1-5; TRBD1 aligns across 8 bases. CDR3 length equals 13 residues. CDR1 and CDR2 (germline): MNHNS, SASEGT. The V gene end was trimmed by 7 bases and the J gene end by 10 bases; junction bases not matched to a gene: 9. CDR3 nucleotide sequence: TGTGCCAGCACCGACAGGGGCGTTCGACCCCAGCATTTT. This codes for CASTDRGVRPQHF.